Listed below are T cell receptor beta chains from one sample, sequenced in a study of memory CD8 T cells in hepatitis C reinfection. Assay: immunoSEQ multiplex PCR; the TCRdb copy retains only in-frame clones and omits some. The sample contains around 47,000 clones, more than 75% of which appear only once. Sequencing was done on a sample of naive CD8+ T cells sorted from blood. These receptors all stem from a man aged 18 to 35 with hepatitis C virus infection. CDR3s include the opening cysteine and the closing phenylalanine or tryptophan. The D gene is left open where the match is weak. The size field is filled for only some rows; it gives once, few, many or a size class.

>TRBV9|few|TRBJ2-7|TRBD2
TGTGCCAGCAGCGTTGGCGGGGGTACCGAGCAGTACTTC
CASSVGGGTEQYF
>TRBV30|-|TRBJ2-2|-
TGTGCCTGGAGTCCGCTAAAGACCGGGGAGCTGTTTTTT
CAWSPLKTGELFF
>TRBV6-6|few|TRBJ2-7|TRBD1
TGTGCCAGCAGTTTTGGGGACAGACCAGAGCAGTACTTC
CASSFGDRPEQYF
>TRBV6-4|once|TRBJ2-1|-
TGTGCCAGCAGTGTAGAGGGAAGAGCCGGCAATGAGCAGTTCTTC
CASSVEGRAGNEQFF
>TRBV6-5|once|TRBJ1-1|-
TGTGCCAGCAGTTACTTCGGGGGCACTGAAGCTTTCTTT
CASSYFGGTEAFF
>TRBV7-9|-|TRBJ2-7|-
TGTGCCAGCAGCCTGGACAGTTCCTACGAGCAGTACTTC
CASSLDSSYEQYF
>TRBV4-1|few|TRBJ2-7|TRBD1
TGCGCCAGCAGCCATCCGGGACAGGGGGTATACGAGCAGTACTTC
CASSHPGQGVYEQYF
>TRBV30|-|TRBJ2-2|TRBD1
TGTGCCTGGAGGATGGACAGGGAACACCGGGGAGCTGTTTTT
CAWRMDREHRGAVF
>TRBV4-2|-|TRBJ2-2|TRBD2
TGTGCCAGCAGCCAGCTAGCGGGAGTATACACCGGGGAGCTGTTTTTT
CASSQLAGVYTGELFF
>TRBV9|-|TRBJ2-1|-
TGTGCCAGCAGCGTAGGCAGGGGACCCTCCTACAATGAGCAGTTCTTC
CASSVGRGPSYNEQFF
>TRBV5-4|-|TRBJ2-5|-
TGTGCCAGCAGCTTGGCCCGGGAAGATTACCAAGAGACCCAGTACTTC
CASSLAREDYQETQYF
>TRBV28|-|TRBJ2-5|-
TGTGCCAGCAGTTCAACAGGGTGGGAAGAGACCCAGTACTTC
CASSSTGWEETQYF
>TRBV27|once|TRBJ2-7|-
TGTGCCAGCAGTTTAAAAGCGCCACGTTGCGAGCAGTACTTC
CASSLKAPRCEQYF
>TRBV19|-|TRBJ2-1|TRBD1
TGTGCCAGTAGCACCCCCGGGACAGAGGCCTACAATGAGCAGTTCTTC
CASSTPGTEAYNEQFF
>TRBV7-2|-|TRBJ2-3|TRBD2
TGTGCCAGCAGCGCCGGGACTAGCGGGGTCACAGATACGCAGTATTTT
CASSAGTSGVTDTQYF
>TRBV5-3|-|TRBJ2-5|TRBD1
TGTGCCAGAAGCTTGGTAACAGGGGGTAGGGAGACCCAGTACTTC
CARSLVTGGRETQYF
>TRBV19|-|TRBJ1-5|-
TGTGCCAGTAGTATAGGGGCCGTGCCCCAGCATTTT
CASSIGAVPQHF
>TRBV27|-|TRBJ2-1|-
TGTGCCAGCAGTTTATCGTCATACTACGCCGGTGAGCAGTTCTTC
CASSLSSYYAGEQFF
>TRBV4-1|-|TRBJ2-1|TRBD1
TGCGCCAGCAGCCAAGATGGGACAGGGTCCAATGAGCAGTTCTTC
CASSQDGTGSNEQFF
>TRBV7-8|-|TRBJ2-1|-
TGTGCCAGCAGCTTAGTGACAGACTACAATGAGCAGTTCTTC
CASSLVTDYNEQFF
>TRBV6-1|-|TRBJ2-1|-
TGTGCCATCCAGACAACAGGGTTTGTTGAGCAGTTCTTC
CAIQTTGFVEQFF
>TRBV6-1|-|TRBJ2-2|TRBD2
TGTGCCAGCACCCCGGGACTAGGACCCACCGGGGAGCTGTTTTTT
CASTPGLGPTGELFF
>TRBV2|-|TRBJ2-2|-
TGTGCCAGCAGTCGGGGGTGGGTCGGGGAGACGGCCGGGGAGCTGTTTTTT
CASSRGWVGETAGELFF
>TRBV11-2|-|TRBJ2-1|-
TGTGCCAGCAGCTTAGTGGCAGTTGCAGGGCGGAATGAGCAGTTCTTC
CASSLVAVAGRNEQFF
>TRBV5-6|-|TRBJ2-7|-
TGTGCCAGCAGCTCCGGGATAGGCTACGAGCAGTACTTC
CASSSGIGYEQYF
>TRBV29-1|-|TRBJ2-3|TRBD2
TGCAGCGGATTAGGCGGAGCGGGGGGGTACACAGATACGCAGTATTTT
CSGLGGAGGYTDTQYF
>TRBV2|-|TRBJ2-5|TRBD1
TGTGCCACCCAGGGTACGGACAGGGGCGAGACCCAGTACTTC
CATQGTDRGETQYF